The 32 T cell receptor beta chains below come from one sample, sequenced in a study of early T cells in non-severe SARS-CoV-2 infection (dated by TCRdb to the early 2020s). Preparation of the library involved 5' RACE. Sequenced using a NextSeq 500. TCRdb passed the public sequencing reads through fastp at Q25 and MiXCR, retaining productive beta sequences. Rows merge per CDR3 protein into single entries with the most common DNA and genes. The table for this sample lists tens of thousands of distinct CDR3 sequences; about 5% of them were counted only once. The ten biggest clones cover around 4% of the sample. The specimen sequenced was whole blood. All receptors come from an adult who was a healthcare worker with PCR-confirmed SARS-CoV-2 infection or an uninfected control (not recorded which).

This CDR3 is CASSQRAGGPGDTQYF. The CDR3 DNA sequence: TGCGCCAGCAGCCAGAGAGCGGGGGGGCCGGGGGATACGCAGTATTTT. The chain uses TRBV4-3 and TRBJ2-3; the match to TRBD2 covers 10 bases. The V gene end was trimmed by 3 bases and the J gene end by 6 bases; junction bases not matched to a gene: 9. Germline V gives CDR1 LGHNA, CDR2 YSLEER. This CDR3 contains 16 residues.

This clonotype occurred many times. V gene TRBV20-1 combines with J gene TRBJ2-3; no firm D call. The V end was cut by 6 bases, the J end by 5 bases, with 9 bases between. Germline CDR1 reads DFQATT; CDR2 reads SNEGSKA (reference sequence). CDR3 length equals 11 residues. The CDR3 spells CSAPHKDTQYF. The DNA for the CDR3 is TGCAGTGCCCCCCATAAAGATACGCAGTATTTT.

This clonotype came up many times. The V call is TRBV7-3, the J call TRBJ2-6; D is possibly TRBD1 (5 bases). Germline V gene data show CDR1 as SGHTA and CDR2 as FQGTGA. The CDR3 length is 21 residues. V was trimmed by 5 bases and J by 0 bases, leaving 26 bases between them. Here the CDR3 reads CASSIWIPRTLTNSGANVLTF. CDR3 DNA: TGTGCCAGCAGCATATGGATTCCCCGGACACTCACTAACTCTGGGGCCAACGTCCTGACTTTC.

This clonotype was observed a handful of times. The genes are TRBV29-1 and TRBJ2-3; D might be TRBD1 (6 bases). V lost 4 bases and J lost 1, with 21 bases in between. Per germline, CDR1 SQVTM and CDR2 ANQGSEA. The CDR3 runs 17 residues. CDR3 nucleotide sequence: TGCAGCGTTGGAAGGGGCAGGGGCCCTCGTCGCACAGATACGCAGTATTTT. Encoded protein: CSVGRGRGPRRTDTQYF.

This chain links TRBV28 with TRBJ1-6; D not resolved. CDR3 length: 14 residues. Germline V CDR1 and CDR2: MDHEN, SYDVKM. The V and J ends lost 3 bases and 6 bases respectively, with 9 bases between them. DNA of the CDR3: TGTGCCAGCAGTTTGGCTCAGGTTAATTCACCCCTCCACTTT. Encoded protein: CASSLAQVNSPLHF.

This clonotype turned up a few times. The chain joins TRBV2 to TRBJ2-2, with a tentative D call TRBD1 (5 bases). Per germline, CDR1 SNHLY and CDR2 FYNNEI. The CDR3 is made up of 17 amino acids. Trimming pared 2 bases from V and 1 base from J, leaving 14 bases between. The CDR3 nucleotides read TGTGCCAGCAGTGAATCGGTCCAGACAGAGAACACCGGGGAGCTGTTTTTT. It yields the protein CASSESVQTENTGELFF.

The chain is built from TRBV27 and TRBJ2-1; 9 bases map to TRBD2. Germline V gives CDR1 MNHEY, CDR2 SMNVEV (reference sequence). CDR3 size: 15 residues. Trimming cost V 3 bases and J 4 bases; bases outside gene matches: 4. CDR3 DNA: TGTGCCAGCAGTTTTGGTAGCGGGAGTTACAATGAGCAGTTCTTC. Translating gives CASSFGSGSYNEQFF.

This clonotype was observed many times. V is TRBV6-4 and J is TRBJ2-1; no definite D call. CDR1 MRHNA and CDR2 SNTAGT come from the germline V gene. V shed 0 bases and J shed 4 bases, with 10 bases lying between them. The CDR3 extends over 15 amino acids. DNA for the CDR3: TGTGCCAGCAGTGACTCGCCTGCTTTTTACAATGAGCAGTTCTTC. Its protein product is CASSDSPAFYNEQFF.

This clonotype was seen ten or more times. The rearrangement joins TRBV9 to TRBJ2-2; no reliable D call. The germline V gene encodes CDR1 SGDLS and CDR2 YYNGEE. The CDR3 spans 14 residues. The V and J ends lost 4 bases and 6 bases respectively, with 13 bases between them. Here the CDR3 reads CASSLVYEPGELFF. CDR3 nucleotides: TGTGCCAGCAGCTTGGTGTATGAGCCCGGGGAGCTGTTTTTT.

This clonotype came up many times. V and J are TRBV5-1 and TRBJ1-6; the match to TRBD1 covers 10 bases. The CDR3 is made up of 16 amino acids. Trimming at V came to 0 bases and at J to 8 bases, leaving 5 bases not matched to a gene. Germline assignment: CDR1 SGHRS and CDR2 YFSETQ. The CDR3 region has the DNA TGCGCCAGCAGCTTGGTATCGACAGGGGGCCATTCACCCCTCCACTTT. This gives the protein CASSLVSTGGHSPLHF. Looking up the rest from reference TRBV5-1 and TRBJ1-6 gives the full variable domain: KAGVTQTPRYLIKTRGQQVTLSCSPISGHRSVSWYQQTPGQGLQFLFEYFSETQRNKGNFPGRFSGRQFSNSRSEMNVSTLELGDSALYLCASSLVSTGGHSPLHFGNGTRLTVT.

This clonotype was observed many times. The genes are TRBV28 and TRBJ1-4, with a possible D match to TRBD1 (6 bases). V lost 7 bases, J lost 7 bases, and 13 bases lay in between. There are 13 residues in the CDR3. Germline V lookup: CDR1 MDHEN, CDR2 SYDVKM. The CDR3, as DNA: TGTGCCAGCATTCAGGGGCGAGGTGAAAAACTGTTTTTT. The encoded protein is CASIQGRGEKLFF. Supplemented by reference TRBV28 and TRBJ1-4, the full variable domain reads DVKVTQSSRYLVKRTGEKVFLECVQDMDHENMFWYRQDPGLGLRLIYFSYDVKMKEKGDIPEGYSVSREKKERFSLILESASTNQTSMYLCASIQGRGEKLFFGSGTQLSVL.

In its sample, this clonotype was seen many times. The genes are TRBV2 and TRBJ1-1; 9 bases align to TRBD1. This CDR3 is 16 amino acids long. With 8 bases clipped from V and 3 bases from J, the junction kept 13 bases outside the gene matches. Germline loops: CDR1 SNHLY, CDR2 FYNNEI. The chain's CDR3 is CASPTLRDRADTEAFF. CDR3 bases: TGTGCCAGCCCGACACTCCGGGACAGGGCGGACACTGAAGCTTTCTTT.

This clonotype was seen a handful of times. The chain uses TRBV11-2 and TRBJ2-1, with D perhaps being TRBD1 or TRBD2 (5 bases each). CDR3 length equals 16 residues. V was pared by 3 bases and J by 8 bases, with 20 bases between. The germline gives CDR1 SGHAT, CDR2 FQNNGV. The CDR3 protein is CASSLGPGPPSYEQFF. In DNA, the CDR3 is TGTGCCAGCAGCTTGGGGCCGGGACCGCCGTCGTATGAGCAGTTCTTC.

This clonotype was detected ten times or more. V gene TRBV6-1 combines with J gene TRBJ1-5, with 7 bases that match TRBD1. CDR3 length equals 14 residues. With V trimmed by 1 base and J by 7 bases, 4 bases remained unmatched. Germline V lookup: CDR1 MNHNS, CDR2 SASEGT. The CDR3: CASSEGGGGQPQHF. The CDR3 DNA sequence: TGTGCCAGCAGTGAAGGAGGAGGGGGCCAGCCCCAGCATTTT.

Details on this clonotype: A read error is possible here, since a much larger clone lies one base away. The CDR3 does not close with the conserved phenylalanine or tryptophan, likely indicating a read error. The V gene is TRBV11-3, the J gene TRBJ2-7, with TRBD1 as a possible D gene (6 bases). From germline, CDR1 is SGHNT and CDR2 YENEEA. V shed 4 bases and J shed 5 bases, with 24 bases lying between them. The CDR3 consists of 17 residues. The CDR3 is CASSSISGHSSAHEQYS. CDR3 nucleotides: TGTGCCAGCAGCTCTATTTCGGGACATTCATCGGCACACGAGCAGTACTCC.

This clonotype was counted ten times or more. The chain uses TRBV18 and TRBJ2-6; 8 bases line up with TRBD1. The trim removed 2 bases at V and 1 base at J, leaving 10 bases unmatched. Per the germline V gene, CDR1 is KGHSH and CDR2 is LQKENI. This CDR3 is built from 19 residues. The DNA for the CDR3 is TGTGCCAGCTCACCATTAGGGGACAGGTACAGTTCTGGGGCCAACGTCCTGACTTTC. Translating gives CASSPLGDRYSSGANVLTF. Full variable domain (remainder filled in from reference TRBV18 and TRBJ2-6): NAGVMQNPRHLVRRRGQEARLRCSPMKGHSHVYWYRQLPEEGLKFMVYLQKENIIDESGMPKERFSAEFPKEGPSILRIQQVVRGDSAAYFCASSPLGDRYSSGANVLTFGAGSRLTVL.

In this sample, this clonotype turned up many times. In nucleotides, the CDR3 is TGTGCCAGCAGCGTAGTGCTGGGTCAAGAGACCCAGTACTTC. Residues: CASSVVLGQETQYF. The chain links TRBV9 to TRBJ2-5; D unresolved. Germline V gives CDR1 SGDLS, CDR2 YYNGEE. The CDR3 spans 14 residues. Trimming took 0 bases from V and 2 from J, leaving 8 bases between them.

This clonotype has at least ten counts. V gene TRBV7-9 combines with J gene TRBJ1-1; 8 bases are a match to TRBD1. The CDR3 sequence is 12 residues long. Germline assignment: CDR1 SEHNR and CDR2 FQNEAQ (reference sequence). J was trimmed by 10 bases and V by 7 bases; bases with no gene match: 8. The CDR3: CASTLSDRGAFF. The CDR3, as DNA: TGTGCCAGCACCCTTTCCGACAGGGGAGCTTTCTTT.

This clonotype has ten or more counts. The chain recombines TRBV4-3 with TRBJ2-6; tentative D call: TRBD2 (5 bases). Germline CDR1 is LGHNA and CDR2 is YSLEER. The CDR3 totals 12 residues. V lost 2 bases and J 10 bases, leaving 6 bases between the germline ends. CDR3 residues: CASSQRGNVLTF. The DNA for the CDR3 is TGCGCCAGCAGCCAACGAGGGAACGTCCTGACTTTC.

In this sample, this clonotype turned up many times. This chain connects TRBV20-1 to TRBJ1-5; no clear D. The CDR3 has 14 residues. Germline-derived CDR1 and CDR2 are DFQATT and SNEGSKA (reference sequence). V lost 3 bases and J 0 bases, leaving 9 bases between the germline ends. The CDR3 is CSARDLDSNQPQHF. As DNA, the CDR3 is TGCAGTGCTAGGGACCTAGATAGCAATCAGCCCCAGCATTTT.

This clonotype came up many times. The CDR3 nucleotides read TGTGCCAGCAGTTTAGTGGTTTCCTATGGCTACACCTTC. Amino acids: CASSLVVSYGYTF. V is TRBV12-3 or TRBV12-4 and J is TRBJ1-2; D is undetermined. The CDR3 is made up of 13 amino acids. Trimming shortened V by 1 base and J by 4 bases, and 7 bases separated the two germline ends.

There are many counts of this clonotype. The chain has TRBV29-1 and TRBJ2-2, with 8 bases lining up with TRBD1. V was pared by 5 bases and J by 5 bases, with 4 bases of the junction left unmatched. This CDR3 contains 13 residues. Germline loops: CDR1 SQVTM, CDR2 ANQGSEA. CDR3 residues: CSVPTGGTGELFF. CDR3 nucleotide sequence: TGCAGCGTTCCCACAGGGGGTACCGGGGAGCTGTTTTTT.

CDR3 DNA: TGTGCCAGCAGCCTTTCGACCTACATTACCTACGAGCAGTACTTC. Its translation is CASSLSTYITYEQYF. The chain is built from TRBV4-2 and TRBJ2-7; D gene uncertain. V gave up 4 bases and J gave up 2 bases, with 15 bases separating them. CDR1 and CDR2 from the germline V gene are LGHNA and YNFKEQ. The CDR3 runs to 15 residues.

Ten or more counts support this clonotype. This chain connects TRBV14 to TRBJ2-7; D ambiguous. CDR1 and CDR2 from the germline V gene are SGHDN and FVKESK. CDR3 length: 14 residues. Trimming stripped 3 bases from V and 5 bases from J, with 14 bases between. CDR3 in amino acids: CASSHIPEIHEQYF. DNA of the CDR3: TGTGCCAGCAGCCATATTCCAGAAATCCACGAGCAGTACTTC.

This clonotype was counted ten times or more. The chain couples TRBV10-1 to TRBJ2-1, with D maybe TRBD1 (5 bases). This CDR3 is built from 16 residues. Trimming took off 2 bases at V and 5 bases at J, with 16 bases between the two ends. Germline V gene lookup returns CDR1 WNHNN and CDR2 SYGVQD (reference sequence). The CDR3 DNA sequence: TGCGCCAGCAGTGAGAAGCAGGGTCAATGGGACAATGAGCAGTTCTTC. It specifies CASSEKQGQWDNEQFF.

About this clonotype itself: Mismatch with germline at one junction end may stem from a read error. The gene calls are TRBV7-2 and TRBJ2-6, with TRBD1 as a possible D gene (5 bases). The CDR3 totals 15 residues. Germline values: CDR1 SGHTA, CDR2 FQGNSA. CDR3 protein: CASSLVQSGANVLTF. The CDR3 coding sequence is TGTGCCAGCAGCTTAGTACAATCTGGGGCCAACGTTCTGACTTTC.

This clonotype was picked up many times. The rearrangement joins TRBV27 to TRBJ1-4; 12 bases are a match to TRBD1. CDR1 and CDR2 from the germline V gene are MNHEY and SMNVEV (reference sequence). With V trimmed by 5 bases and J by 7 bases, 14 bases remained unmatched. The CDR3 has 18 amino acids. The CDR3 nucleotides are TGTGCCAGCAGTACGAGGCCGGGACAGGGGGCGTTCAGTGAAAAACTGTTTTTT. Protein sequence: CASSTRPGQGAFSEKLFF. Combining the CDR3 with reference TRBV27 and TRBJ1-4 gives the whole variable domain EAQVTQNPRYLITVTGKKLTVTCSQNMNHEYMSWYRQDPGLGLRQIYYSMNVEVTDKGDVPEGYKVSRKEKRNFPLILESPSPNQTSLYFCASSTRPGQGAFSEKLFFGSGTQLSVL.

This clonotype was recorded many times. V and J are TRBV30 and TRBJ1-3; D is unresolved. V lost 2 bases, J lost 1 base, and 9 bases lay in between. The CDR3 spans 14 residues. Germline V gene lookup returns CDR1 GTSNPN and CDR2 SVGIG (reference sequence). In DNA form, the CDR3 reads TGTGCCTGGAGTATTGGGGAGTCTGGAAACACCATATATTTT. Translated, it gives CAWSIGESGNTIYF.

At least ten counts were recorded for this clonotype. The genes are TRBV7-2 and TRBJ2-3, with 8 bases aligning to TRBD2. Trimming removed 0 bases from V and 3 bases from J; junction bases left unmatched: 5. CDR1 SGHTA and CDR2 FQGNSA come from the germline V gene. CDR3 length equals 16 residues. CDR3 sequence: CASSLAATSATDTQYF. For the CDR3, the DNA is TGTGCCAGCAGCTTAGCGGCGACTAGCGCAACAGATACGCAGTATTTT.

The CDR3 loop reads CASSLSDSSYEQYF. The CDR3 coding sequence is TGTGCCAGCAGTCTATCCGACAGCTCCTACGAGCAGTACTTC. V gene TRBV11-2 combines with J gene TRBJ2-7; D is perhaps TRBD1 (5 bases). This CDR3 spans 14 amino acids. Germline V gene lookup returns CDR1 SGHAT and CDR2 FQNNGV. V shed 6 bases and J shed 0 bases, with 12 bases lying between them.

This clonotype showed up many times. V gene TRBV20-1 combines with J gene TRBJ2-5; no definite D call. The germline V gene encodes CDR1 DFQATT and CDR2 SNEGSKA (reference sequence). This CDR3 has 14 residues. Trimming removed 0 bases at V and 10 bases at J, with 18 bases between. CDR3 bases: TGCAGTGCTAGAGACCCGACGGCCAAGAGAGGCCAGTACTTC. This codes for CSARDPTAKRGQYF.

This clonotype showed up many times. This chain uses TRBV12-3 or TRBV12-4 with TRBJ2-7; a weak D match, TRBD1 (6 bases). This CDR3 contains 14 residues. Trimming took 6 bases from V and 5 from J, leaving 17 bases between them. The CDR3 bases are TGTGCCAGCAGCTTAAACGGACAGTTGAACGAGCAGTACTTC. As protein: CASSLNGQLNEQYF.